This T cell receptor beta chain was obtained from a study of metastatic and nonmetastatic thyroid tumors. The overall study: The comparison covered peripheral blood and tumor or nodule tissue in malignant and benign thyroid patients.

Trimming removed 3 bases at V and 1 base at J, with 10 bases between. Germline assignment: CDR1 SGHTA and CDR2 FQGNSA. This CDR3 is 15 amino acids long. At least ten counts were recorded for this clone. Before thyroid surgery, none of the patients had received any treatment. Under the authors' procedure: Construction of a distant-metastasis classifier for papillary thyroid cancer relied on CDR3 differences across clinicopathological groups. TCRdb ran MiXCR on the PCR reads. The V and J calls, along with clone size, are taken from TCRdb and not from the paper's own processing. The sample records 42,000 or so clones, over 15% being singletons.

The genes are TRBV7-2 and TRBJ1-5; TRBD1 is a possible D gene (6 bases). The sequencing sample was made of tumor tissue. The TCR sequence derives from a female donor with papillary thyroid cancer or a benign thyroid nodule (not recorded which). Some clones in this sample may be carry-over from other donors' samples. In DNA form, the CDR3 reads TGTGCCAGCAGCTTGGGGGGCTTCAGCAATCAGCCCCAGCATTTT. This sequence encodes CASSLGGFSNQPQHF.